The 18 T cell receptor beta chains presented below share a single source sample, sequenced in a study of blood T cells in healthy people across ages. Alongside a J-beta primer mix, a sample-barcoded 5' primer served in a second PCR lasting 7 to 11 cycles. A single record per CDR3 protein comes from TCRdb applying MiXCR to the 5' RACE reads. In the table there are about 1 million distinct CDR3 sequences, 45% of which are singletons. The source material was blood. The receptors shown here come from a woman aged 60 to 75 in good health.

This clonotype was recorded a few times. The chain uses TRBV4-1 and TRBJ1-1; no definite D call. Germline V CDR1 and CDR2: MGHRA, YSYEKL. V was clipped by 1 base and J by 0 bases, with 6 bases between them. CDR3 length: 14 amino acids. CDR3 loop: CASSQGHLNTEAFF. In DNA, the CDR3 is TGCGCCAGCAGCCAAGGACATTTGAACACTGAAGCTTTCTTT.

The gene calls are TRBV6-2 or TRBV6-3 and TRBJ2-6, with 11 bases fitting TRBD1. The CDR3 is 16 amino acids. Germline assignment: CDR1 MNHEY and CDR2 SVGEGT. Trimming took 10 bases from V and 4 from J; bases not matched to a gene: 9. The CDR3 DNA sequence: TGTGCCATTGCGGACAGGGGGCAGGCCGGGGCCAACGTCCTGACTTTC. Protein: CAIADRGQAGANVLTF.

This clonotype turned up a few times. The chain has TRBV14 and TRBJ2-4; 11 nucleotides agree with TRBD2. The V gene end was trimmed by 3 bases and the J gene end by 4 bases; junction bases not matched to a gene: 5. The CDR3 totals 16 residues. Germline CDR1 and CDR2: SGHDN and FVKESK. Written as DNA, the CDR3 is TGTGCCAGCAGCCAGCGGACTAGCGGGCCGAAAAACATTCAGTACTTC. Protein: CASSQRTSGPKNIQYF.

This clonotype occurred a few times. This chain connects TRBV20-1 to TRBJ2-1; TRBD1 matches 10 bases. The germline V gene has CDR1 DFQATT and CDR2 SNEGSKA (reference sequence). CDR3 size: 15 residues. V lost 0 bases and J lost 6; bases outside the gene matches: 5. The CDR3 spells CSARDSGTGVNEQFF. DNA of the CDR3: TGCAGTGCTAGAGATTCGGGGACAGGGGTCAATGAGCAGTTCTTC.

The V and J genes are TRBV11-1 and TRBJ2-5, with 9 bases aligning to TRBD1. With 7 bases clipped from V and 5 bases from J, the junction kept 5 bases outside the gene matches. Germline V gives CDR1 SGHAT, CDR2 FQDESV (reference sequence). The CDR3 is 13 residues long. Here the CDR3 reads CASTGQGWETQYF. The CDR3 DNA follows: TGTGCCAGCACCGGACAGGGGTGGGAGACCCAGTACTTC.

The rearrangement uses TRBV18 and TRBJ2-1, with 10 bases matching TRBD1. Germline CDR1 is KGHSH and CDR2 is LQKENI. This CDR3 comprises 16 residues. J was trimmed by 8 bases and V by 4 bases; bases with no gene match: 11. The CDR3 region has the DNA TGTGCCAGCTCACGTCCGGGACAGGGGCCCAAGGATGAGCAGTTCTTC. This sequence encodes CASSRPGQGPKDEQFF.

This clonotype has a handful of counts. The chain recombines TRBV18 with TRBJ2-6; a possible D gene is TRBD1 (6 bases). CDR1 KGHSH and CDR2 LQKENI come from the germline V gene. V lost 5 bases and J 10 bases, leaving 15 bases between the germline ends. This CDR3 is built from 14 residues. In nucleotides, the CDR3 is TGTGCCAGCTCATCGCTGGACAGAGCTAACGTCCTGACTTTC. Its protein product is CASSSLDRANVLTF.

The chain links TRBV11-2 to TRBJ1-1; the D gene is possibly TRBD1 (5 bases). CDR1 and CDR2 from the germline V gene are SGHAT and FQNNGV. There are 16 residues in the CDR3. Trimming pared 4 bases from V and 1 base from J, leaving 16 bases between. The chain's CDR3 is CASSWAGRAKNTEAFF. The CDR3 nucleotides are TGTGCCAGCAGCTGGGCGGGACGGGCAAAGAACACTGAAGCTTTCTTT.

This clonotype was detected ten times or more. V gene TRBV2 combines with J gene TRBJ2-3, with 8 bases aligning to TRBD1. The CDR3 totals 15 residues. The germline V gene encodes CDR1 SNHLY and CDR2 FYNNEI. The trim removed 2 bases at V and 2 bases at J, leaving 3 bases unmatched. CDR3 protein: CASSEWQGATDTQYF. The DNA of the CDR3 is TGTGCCAGCAGTGAATGGCAGGGGGCCACAGATACGCAGTATTTT.

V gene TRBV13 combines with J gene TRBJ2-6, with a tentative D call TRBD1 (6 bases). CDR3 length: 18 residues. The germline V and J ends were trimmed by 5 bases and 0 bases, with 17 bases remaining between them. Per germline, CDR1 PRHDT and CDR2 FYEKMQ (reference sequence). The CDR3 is CASSPPGQWNSGANVLTF. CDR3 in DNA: TGTGCCAGCAGCCCCCCGGGACAATGGAACTCTGGGGCCAACGTCCTGACTTTC.

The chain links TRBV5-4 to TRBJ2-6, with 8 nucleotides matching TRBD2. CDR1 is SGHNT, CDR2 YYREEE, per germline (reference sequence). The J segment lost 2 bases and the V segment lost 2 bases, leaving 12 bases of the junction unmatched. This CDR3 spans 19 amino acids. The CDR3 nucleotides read TGTGCCAGCAGCTTCATTACGGGAGGGCCGAGGACTGGGGCCAACGTCCTGACTTTC. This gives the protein CASSFITGGPRTGANVLTF.

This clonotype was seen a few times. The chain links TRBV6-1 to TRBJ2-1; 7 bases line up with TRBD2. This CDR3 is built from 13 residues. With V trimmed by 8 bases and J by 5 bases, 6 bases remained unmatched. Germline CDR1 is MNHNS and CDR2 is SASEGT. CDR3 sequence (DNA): TGTGCCAGCGAACGGGAGGCAAACAATGAGCAGTTCTTC. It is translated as CASEREANNEQFF.

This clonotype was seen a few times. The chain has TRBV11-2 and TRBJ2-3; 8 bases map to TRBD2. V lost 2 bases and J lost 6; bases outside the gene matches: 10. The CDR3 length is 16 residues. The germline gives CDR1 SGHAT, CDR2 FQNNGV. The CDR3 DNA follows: TGTGCCAGCAGCTTATTAGCGGGATGGGGGCCGGATACGCAGTATTTT. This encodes CASSLLAGWGPDTQYF.

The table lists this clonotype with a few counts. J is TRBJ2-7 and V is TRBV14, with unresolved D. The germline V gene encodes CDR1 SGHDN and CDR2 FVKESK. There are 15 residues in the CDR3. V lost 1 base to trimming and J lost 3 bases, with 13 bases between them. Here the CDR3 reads CASSQAPISSYEQYF. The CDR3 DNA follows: TGTGCCAGCAGCCAAGCCCCCATTAGCAGCTACGAGCAGTACTTC.

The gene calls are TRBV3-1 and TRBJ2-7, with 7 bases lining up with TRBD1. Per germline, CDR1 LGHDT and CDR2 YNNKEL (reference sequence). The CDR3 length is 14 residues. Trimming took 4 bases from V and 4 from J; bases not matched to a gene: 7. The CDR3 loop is CASSPGQLPYEQYF. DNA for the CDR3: TGTGCCAGCAGCCCGGGACAGCTCCCTTACGAGCAGTACTTC.

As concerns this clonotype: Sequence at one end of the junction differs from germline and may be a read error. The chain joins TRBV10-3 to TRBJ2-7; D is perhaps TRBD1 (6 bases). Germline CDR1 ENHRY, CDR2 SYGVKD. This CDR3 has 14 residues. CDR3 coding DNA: TGTGCCATCAGTGAGTCGAAACAGGGCTACGAGCGGTACTTC. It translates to CAISESKQGYERYF.

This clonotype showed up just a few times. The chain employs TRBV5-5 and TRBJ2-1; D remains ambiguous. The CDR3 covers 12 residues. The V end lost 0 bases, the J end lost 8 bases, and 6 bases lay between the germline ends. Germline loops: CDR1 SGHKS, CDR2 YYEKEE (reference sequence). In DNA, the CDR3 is TGTGCCAGCAGCTTGGATAGCCATGAGCAGTTCTTC. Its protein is CASSLDSHEQFF.

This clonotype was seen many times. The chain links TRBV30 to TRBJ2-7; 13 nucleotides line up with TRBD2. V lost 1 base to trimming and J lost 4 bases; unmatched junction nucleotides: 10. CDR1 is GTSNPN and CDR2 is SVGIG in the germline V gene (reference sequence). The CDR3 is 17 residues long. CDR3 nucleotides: TGTGCCTGGAGTGGATTTCTAGGACTAGCGGGAGTATACGAGCAGTACTTC. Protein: CAWSGFLGLAGVYEQYF. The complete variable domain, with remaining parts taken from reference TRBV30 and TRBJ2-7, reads SQTIHQWPATLVQPVGSPLSLECTVEGTSNPNLYWYRQAAGRGLQLLFYSVGIGQISSEVPQNLSASRPQDRQFILSSKKLLLSDSGFYLCAWSGFLGLAGVYEQYFGPGTRLTVT.